One sample yielded the 5 T cell receptor beta chains listed below, sequenced in a study of post-analysis software for immune sequencing data. No antigen has been assigned to these receptors. Included in the TCR beta cDNA libraries were unique molecular identifiers. TCRdb called the PCR reads again in MiXCR, with one record for every CDR3 protein. Among approximately 440,000 distinct CDR3 sequences listed, around 40% were seen once. Study-level results: In patients, TRBV5-6, TRBV5-1 and TRBV20-1 belonged to 4 or 5 TRBV segments found more frequently than in controls.

Input material: blood. The origin of the receptors is a girl aged 10-17 years with multiple sclerosis.

V gene TRBV4-3 combines with J gene TRBJ2-1; D ambiguous. CDR3 length: 16 amino acids. Trimming removed 3 bases from V and 6 bases from J, with 18 bases in between. Germline CDR1 is LGHNA and CDR2 is YSLEER. The CDR3 sequence: CASSQERQGEGNEQFF. DNA of the CDR3: TGCGCCAGCAGCCAGGAGCGACAAGGAGAAGGCAATGAGCAGTTCTTC.

The chain carries TRBV20-1 and TRBJ1-2; D uncertain. This CDR3 region has 14 residues. CDR1 and CDR2 from the germline V gene are DFQATT and SNEGSKA (reference sequence). Trimming stripped 3 bases from V and 3 bases from J, with 14 bases between. The CDR3 coding sequence is TGCAGTGCTAGGCTCCTAAGCTTCCACTATGGCTACACCTTC. Translated, it gives CSARLLSFHYGYTF.

This clonotype was picked up a small number of times. The CDR3 loop reads CATSSIGSQETQYF. CDR3 nucleotide sequence: TGTGCCACCAGCAGTATCGGTTCTCAAGAGACCCAGTACTTC. V usage is TRBV15 and J usage is TRBJ2-5; D unresolved. Germline V CDR1 and CDR2: LNHNV, YYDKDF (reference sequence). This CDR3 is 14 amino acids long. Deletions cut 3 bases from V and 2 bases from J, with 10 bases between. The entire variable domain, with the rest obtained from reference TRBV15 and TRBJ2-5, is as follows: DAMVIQNPRYQVTQFGKPVTLSCSQTLNHNVMYWYQQKSSQAPKLLFHYYDKDFNNEADTPDNFQSRRPNTSFCFLDIRSPGLGDTAMYLCATSSIGSQETQYFGPGTRLLVL.

The chain carries TRBV12-3 or TRBV12-4 and TRBJ1-1, with a tentative D call TRBD1 (5 bases). The V end lost 6 bases, the J end lost 4 bases, and 21 bases lay between the germline ends. The CDR3 loop spans 16 amino acids. CDR3 bases: TGTGCCAGCAGATACGATCCGGGACGCCCATCCACTGAAGCTTTCTTT. Protein: CASRYDPGRPSTEAFF.

This sequence joins TRBV29-1 and TRBJ2-4, with 7 nucleotides matching TRBD1. The J call may be faulty, since TRBJ2-7 better matches the DNA end. The CDR3 is 15 amino acids. Germline V lookup: CDR1 SQVTM, CDR2 ANQGSEA. Here the CDR3 reads CSVEGDRHLSYEQYF. The CDR3 coding sequence is TGCAGCGTTGAAGGGGACAGACACCTTTCTTACGAGCAGTACTTC.